This T cell receptor beta chain came from a study of T-cell reconstitution after alpha-beta-depleted transplantation in children. This sample's TCRbeta library carried unique molecular identifier barcodes. TCRdb analysed the PCR reads with MiXCR anew, one entry per CDR3 protein. The sample holds just over 950,000 distinct CDR3 sequences; around 30% are singletons and the top ten take roughly 28%. The CDR3 covers 18 residues. Trimming cost V 5 bases and J 0 bases, with 19 bases left between them. CDR1 and CDR2 (germline): SGHVS, FQNEAQ. This chain uses TRBV7-8 with TRBJ2-2; the D gene is possibly TRBD2 (5 bases). The sample here was PBMCs, mostly from graft donor cells, taken 360 days after TCRalphabeta/CD19-depleted stem cell transplant. This receptor was identified in a boy less than two years old who had a stem cell transplant for SCID, so the T cells may come from the graft donor. The CDR3 loop is CASSRNRLREANTGELFF. The CDR3 bases are TGTGCCAGCAGCAGGAATCGGCTCCGGGAAGCGAACACCGGGGAGCTGTTTTTT.